One and the same sample provided the 29 T cell receptor beta chains below, sequenced in a study of response to subunit inactivated influenza vaccine (dated by TCRdb to the late 2010s). Libraries were made using RT-PCR. Instrument used: Illumina HiSeq 2500. The public reads were run again by TCRdb, first through fastp at Q25 and then through MiXCR, and only productive beta chains were kept. For every CDR3 protein sequence, its rows merge into one entry that carries the most common genes and DNA. In this sample the table shows around 180,000 distinct CDR3 sequences, about 10% of which occur a single time. The ten largest clones capture 11% of the sample. This sample comprised non-naive T cells sorted from PBMCs, obtained on the day of vaccination. The cell subset or site label of this sample denotes: memory T cell fraction. These receptors were collected from a man in his forties or fifties who received an inactivated influenza vaccine. Donor details come from another sample of the same person, matched by shared clones.

V gene TRBV24-1 combines with J gene TRBJ2-5; D is ambiguous. Germline CDR1 KGHDR, CDR2 SFDVKD. The CDR3 extends over 11 amino acids. The V end lost 3 bases, the J end lost 3 bases, and 1 base lay between the germline ends. CDR3: CATSDKETQYF. DNA for the CDR3: TGTGCCACCAGTGATAAAGAGACCCAGTACTTC.

The sample holds many counts of this clonotype. The chain uses TRBV5-5 and TRBJ1-1, with a tentative D call TRBD1 (6 bases). Trimming removed 4 bases at V and 3 bases at J, with 19 bases between. The germline CDR1 and CDR2 sequences are SGHKS and YYEKEE (reference sequence). The CDR3 consists of 16 residues. The CDR3 spells CASSAVWGLVYTEAFF. The CDR3 DNA sequence: TGTGCCAGCAGCGCCGTCTGGGGGCTTGTTTACACTGAAGCTTTCTTT.

This clonotype was observed a handful of times. The chain uses TRBV20-1 and TRBJ1-3, with D perhaps matching TRBD1 (5 bases). The CDR3 contains 14 residues. V was clipped by 5 bases and J by 4 bases, with 15 bases between them. Germline V lookup: CDR1 DFQATT, CDR2 SNEGSKA (reference sequence). This CDR3 reads CSARAGEGGNTIYF. In nucleotides, the CDR3 is TGCAGTGCTCGGGCCGGGGAGGGGGGAAACACCATATATTTT.

Only a few counts were recorded for this clonotype. The V gene is TRBV7-9, the J gene TRBJ2-7, with D possibly matching TRBD1 (6 bases). V shed 2 bases and J shed 3 bases, with 14 bases lying between them. The CDR3 covers 15 residues. Germline assignment: CDR1 SEHNR and CDR2 FQNEAQ (reference sequence). This CDR3 is CASSLSPGQSYEQYF. The CDR3 bases are TGTGCCAGCAGCTTATCGCCCGGACAGAGCTACGAGCAGTACTTC.

This clonotype was detected ten times or more. The V gene is TRBV20-1, the J gene TRBJ2-2, with TRBD2 matching 9 bases. Germline CDR1 reads DFQATT; CDR2 reads SNEGSKA (reference sequence). The length of the CDR3 is 14 residues. V gave up 6 bases and J gave up 6 bases; unmatched junction bases: 8. CDR3 loop: CSAVAGGAAGELFF. The DNA for the CDR3 is TGCAGTGCGGTGGCGGGAGGGGCGGCCGGGGAGCTGTTTTTT.

The table lists this clonotype with many counts. V and J are TRBV3-1 and TRBJ2-1; 14 bases line up with TRBD2. The CDR3 is 14 residues long. The germline CDR1 and CDR2 sequences are LGHDT and YNNKEL (reference sequence). J gave up 12 bases and V 4 bases, and 5 bases lay outside the gene matches. CDR3: CASSPLGLAGGQFF. The CDR3, as DNA: TGTGCCAGCAGCCCCCTTGGACTAGCGGGGGGGCAGTTCTTC.

This clonotype was counted at least ten times. The CDR3 protein is CASSLDSFYEQYF. The CDR3, as DNA: TGTGCCAGCAGCTTGGACAGTTTCTACGAGCAGTACTTC. The rearrangement links TRBV5-5 to TRBJ2-7; D is uncertain. Germline assignment: CDR1 SGHKS and CDR2 YYEKEE (reference sequence). V was cut by 0 bases and J by 3 bases, with 7 bases left in between. The CDR3 spans 13 residues.

This clonotype turned up a few times. The chain carries TRBV20-1 and TRBJ2-7; tentatively, D is TRBD2 (6 bases). Trimming shortened V by 0 bases and J by 6 bases, and 18 bases separated the two germline ends. The CDR3 covers 15 residues. Germline assignment: CDR1 DFQATT and CDR2 SNEGSKA (reference sequence). For the CDR3, the DNA is TGCAGTGCTAGAGATCTCGGAGGGCTCGGGCTCGAGCAGTACTTC. It codes for CSARDLGGLGLEQYF.

This clonotype appeared a few times. This chain joins TRBV6-2 or TRBV6-3 and TRBJ2-7, with D perhaps matching TRBD1 (6 bases). Germline loops: CDR1 MNHEY, CDR2 SVGEGT. Trimming pared 6 bases from V and 3 bases from J, leaving 18 bases between. This CDR3 is built from 15 residues. The CDR3 loop is CASSPPRTEIYEQYF. The CDR3 DNA reads TGTGCCAGCAGCCCCCCAAGGACAGAAATCTACGAGCAGTACTTC.

This clonotype appeared many times. V is TRBV9 and J is TRBJ2-4; tentatively, D is TRBD1 (6 bases). Germline lookup yields CDR1 SGDLS and CDR2 YYNGEE. The CDR3 sequence is 16 residues long. V lost 0 bases and J 0 bases, leaving 10 bases between the germline ends. DNA of the CDR3: TGTGCCAGCAGCGTAGGGGACACACTAGCCAAAAACATTCAGTACTTC. It translates to CASSVGDTLAKNIQYF.

This clonotype was recorded a few times. The chain combines TRBV7-3 with TRBJ2-1, with TRBD2 as a possible D gene (6 bases). Germline lookup yields CDR1 SGHTA and CDR2 FQGTGA. V was pared by 5 bases and J by 9 bases, with 20 bases between. The CDR3 loop spans 15 amino acids. CDR3 bases: TGTGCCAGCAGCCCCATGATGGGGGGATTGGGTGAGCAGTTCTTC. Amino acid sequence: CASSPMMGGLGEQFF. The variable domain in full, with the rest retrieved from reference TRBV7-3 and TRBJ2-1, is GAGVSQTPSNKVTEKGKYVELRCDPISGHTALYWYRQSLGQGPEFLIYFQGTGAADDSGLPNDRFFAVRPEGSVSTLKIQRTERGDSAVYLCASSPMMGGLGEQFFGPGTRLTVL.

This clonotype occurred a few times. The chain recombines TRBV6-6 with TRBJ1-2; 7 bases align to TRBD1. Germline assignment: CDR1 MNHNY and CDR2 SVGAGI (reference sequence). J was trimmed by 7 bases and V by 8 bases; bases with no gene match: 7. This CDR3 is built from 12 residues. CDR3 nucleotides: TGTGCCAGCGACTCAGGGGGATCTGGCTACACCTTC. Protein: CASDSGGSGYTF.

This clonotype was seen more than once but under ten times. V is TRBV12-3 or TRBV12-4 and J is TRBJ1-5; possibly TRBD1 for D (5 bases). V lost 6 bases and J 5 bases, leaving 17 bases between the germline ends. The CDR3 has 15 residues. CDR3 coding DNA: TGTGCCAGCAGCCTCGGAGCAGGGAGGTATCAGCCCCAGCATTTT. Encoded protein: CASSLGAGRYQPQHF.

This clonotype was seen only a few times. The chain employs TRBV28 and TRBJ2-5; D call uncertain. The CDR3 is 15 amino acids. CDR1 is MDHEN, CDR2 SYDVKM, per germline. Trimming shortened V by 3 bases and J by 4 bases, and 15 bases separated the two germline ends. The CDR3 bases are TGTGCCAGCAGTTTGCTTATAAGTATTGGAGAGACCCAGTACTTC. Translating gives CASSLLISIGETQYF.

This clonotype was observed once. The V call is TRBV5-4, the J call TRBJ2-1, with TRBD1 matching 8 bases. In germline, CDR1 is SGHNT, CDR2 YYREEE (reference sequence). This CDR3 is built from 15 residues. V was clipped by 0 bases and J by 8 bases; unmatched bases: 7. The CDR3 nucleotides read TGTGCCAGCAGCTTGGCACCCGGGACAGGATATGAGCAGTTCTTC. Translation gives CASSLAPGTGYEQFF.

This clonotype showed up just a few times. The chain uses TRBV2 and TRBJ2-1, with D perhaps TRBD1 (6 bases). The CDR3 runs to 16 residues. V was clipped by 5 bases and J by 0 bases, with 14 bases between them. Per the germline V gene, CDR1 is SNHLY and CDR2 is FYNNEI. The CDR3 region has the DNA TGTGCCAGCAGTCCCACACAGGGAAACTCCTACAATGAGCAGTTCTTC. Amino acid sequence: CASSPTQGNSYNEQFF.

In its sample, this clonotype was seen a few times. The chain joins TRBV11-1 to TRBJ2-2, with D unclear. The length of the CDR3 is 15 residues. Between the trimmed V and J ends, which lost 1 base and 2 bases, there was a span of 8 bases. Germline V gives CDR1 SGHAT, CDR2 FQDESV (reference sequence). The CDR3 DNA follows: TGTGCCAGCAGCTTAGTTGCACTTAACACCGGGGAGCTGTTTTTT. It specifies CASSLVALNTGELFF.

This clonotype was counted only a few times. The chain joins TRBV6-4 to TRBJ2-3; 9 positions agree with TRBD2. Germline V lookup: CDR1 MRHNA, CDR2 SNTAGT. The CDR3 extends over 15 amino acids. V lost 8 bases to trimming and J lost 9 bases; unmatched junction nucleotides: 15. The chain's CDR3 is CASDVASGKMGTQYF. CDR3 bases: TGTGCCAGCGACGTGGCTAGCGGGAAGATGGGGACGCAGTATTTT.

V and J are TRBV30 and TRBJ2-7; 8 positions agree with TRBD1. CDR1 GTSNPN and CDR2 SVGIG come from the germline V gene (reference sequence). The V and J ends lost 4 bases and 4 bases, in that order; junction bases with no gene match: 9. This CDR3 is 14 amino acids long. CDR3 bases: TGTGCCTGGACTCCGGACAGGGTCCTGTACGAGCAGTACTTC. This codes for CAWTPDRVLYEQYF.

This chain links TRBV12-3 or TRBV12-4 with TRBJ2-2, with TRBD2 matching 11 bases. The CDR3 is 15 amino acids. Unmatched junction bases numbered 9, after V lost 7 bases and J lost 8 bases. The CDR3 protein is CASNLSGRGTGELFF. The CDR3 bases are TGTGCCAGCAATCTTAGCGGGAGGGGGACGGGGGAGCTGTTTTTT.

This clonotype has more than one count but fewer than ten. This chain joins TRBV12-3 or TRBV12-4 and TRBJ1-2; D call uncertain. V gave up 1 base and J gave up 4 bases, with 7 bases separating them. The CDR3 consists of 13 residues. CDR3 in amino acids: CASSLDPAYGYTF. The CDR3 bases are TGTGCCAGCAGTTTAGATCCAGCCTATGGCTACACCTTC.

The chain joins TRBV10-3 to TRBJ1-3; D is ambiguous. Germline loops: CDR1 ENHRY, CDR2 SYGVKD. Trimming shortened V by 3 bases and J by 0 bases, and 9 bases separated the two germline ends. CDR3 length equals 15 residues. CDR3 loop: CAISDPGLSGNTIYF. As DNA, the CDR3 is TGTGCCATCAGTGATCCAGGACTCTCTGGAAACACCATATATTTT.

V usage is TRBV20-1 and J usage is TRBJ2-3; 8 nucleotides match TRBD2. Germline V CDR1 and CDR2: DFQATT, SNEGSKA (reference sequence). The CDR3 length is 17 residues. Trimming took 4 bases from V and 1 from J; bases not matched to a gene: 13. The DNA for the CDR3 is TGCAGTGCTAACTCCCCCTCCGCGCGGGGGGGCACAGATACGCAGTATTTT. Amino acid sequence: CSANSPSARGGTDTQYF.

J is TRBJ2-7 and V is TRBV4-1; D gene unclear. The CDR3 consists of 15 residues. Germline CDR1 is MGHRA and CDR2 is YSYEKL. Trimming stripped 1 base from V and 5 bases from J, with 15 bases between. CDR3 region: CASSQALGRANEQYF. The CDR3 bases are TGCGCCAGCAGCCAAGCCTTAGGGCGCGCCAACGAGCAGTACTTC.

The J gene is TRBJ2-1, the V gene TRBV4-3, with a possible D match to TRBD2 (6 bases). Germline CDR1 LGHNA, CDR2 YSLEER. The germline V and J ends were trimmed by 1 base and 7 bases, with 14 bases remaining between them. The CDR3 covers 15 residues. The CDR3 DNA reads as TGCGCCAGCAGCCAAGGTGACCGGGACTCGAATGAGCAGTTCTTC. It translates to CASSQGDRDSNEQFF.

The gene calls are TRBV5-1 and TRBJ1-4; 7 nucleotides line up with TRBD1. The CDR3 loop spans 16 amino acids. V lost 3 bases and J lost 0; bases outside the gene matches: 5. Germline loops: CDR1 SGHRS, CDR2 YFSETQ. CDR3 sequence (DNA): TGCGCCAGCAGCTGGGGTGACAGGGCAACTAATGAAAAACTGTTTTTT. It is translated as CASSWGDRATNEKLFF.

V and J are TRBV29-1 and TRBJ2-1; no clear D. Germline V gene sequence: CDR1 SQVTM, CDR2 ANQGSEA. With 3 bases removed from V and 9 bases from J, the gap between germline ends came to 15 bases. This CDR3 has 13 amino acids. The CDR3 nucleotides read TGCAGCGTTGATAAAACATCTGGCCTTGAGCAGTTCTTC. Protein sequence: CSVDKTSGLEQFF.

Many counts were recorded for this clonotype. The chain carries TRBV11-2 and TRBJ1-1; TRBD1 is a possible D gene (5 bases). CDR1 and CDR2 from the germline V gene are SGHAT and FQNNGV. This CDR3 region has 14 residues. V lost 3 bases and J lost 1, with 9 bases in between. The CDR3 protein is CASSFGTSNTEAFF. Here the CDR3 DNA reads TGTGCCAGCAGCTTTGGGACCTCGAACACTGAAGCTTTCTTT.

This clonotype came up many times. The rearrangement joins TRBV3-1 to TRBJ2-1; TRBD2 matches at 9 bases. The CDR3 covers 16 residues. Germline V gives CDR1 LGHDT, CDR2 YNNKEL (reference sequence). Losses at the gene ends were 7 bases for V and 7 bases for J; bases not matched to a gene: 14. The CDR3 sequence is CASTYVGRGGRNEQFF. In DNA, the CDR3 is TGTGCCAGCACCTACGTCGGGCGGGGGGGCAGGAATGAGCAGTTCTTC.